One T cell receptor beta chain is described in this entry. Antigen unknown. From germline, CDR1 is MNHEY and CDR2 SVGAGI. V lost 6 bases and J lost 5; bases outside the gene matches: 9. The CDR3 is 15 amino acids. The PCR contained 60 Vbeta and 13 Jbeta primers. Here immunoSEQ multiplex PCR was the method, and the copy in TCRdb shows in-frame clones only, minus some. The sample lists under 200,000 clones; around 75% were seen once. The data belong to a study of cytomegalovirus exposure and HLA in healthy donors. Study-level results: Later analysis placed DRB1 highest and HLA-C lowest in TCR association rates, which differed by HLA locus. Researchers counted roughly 150 TCR beta chains as cytomegalovirus-associated. Being indistinguishable, some V segments were excluded, TRBV6-2 and TRBV6-3 among them.

The chain has TRBV6-5 and TRBJ2-1; TRBD2 matches at 8 bases. Material for sequencing was PBMCs. The sequence was collected from a man aged 35 to 55 in good health and CMV-seropositive. The CDR3 nucleotides are TGTGCCAGCAGCCACGAGGCGGGGGGCAACAATGAGCAGTTCTTC. Its translation is CASSHEAGGNNEQFF.